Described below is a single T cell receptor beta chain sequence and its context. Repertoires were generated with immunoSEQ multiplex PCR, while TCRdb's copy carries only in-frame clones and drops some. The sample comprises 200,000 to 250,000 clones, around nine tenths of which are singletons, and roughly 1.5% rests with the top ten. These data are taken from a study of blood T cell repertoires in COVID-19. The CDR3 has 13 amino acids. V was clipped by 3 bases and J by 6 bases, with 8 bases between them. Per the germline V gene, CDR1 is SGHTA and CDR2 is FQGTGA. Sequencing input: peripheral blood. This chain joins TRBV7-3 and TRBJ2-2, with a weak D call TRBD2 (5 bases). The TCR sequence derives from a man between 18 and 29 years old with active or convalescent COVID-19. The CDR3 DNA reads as TGTGCCAGCAGCTTCCCCGGGGCCGGGGAGCTGTTTTTT. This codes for CASSFPGAGELFF.